A single sample gave rise to the 26 T cell receptor beta chains below, sequenced in a study of T cell responses to AZD1222 COVID-19 vaccine. This table comes from immunoSEQ multiplex PCR, and its TCRdb copy is limited to in-frame clones, with some not included. The sample carries 100,000 to 150,000 clones, about 93% recorded once. The sequences come from peripheral blood, collected on day 0 of AZD1222 vaccination. The receptors stem from an adult in good health.

V gene TRBV18 combines with J gene TRBJ2-3; a weak D match, TRBD2 (6 bases). The V and J ends lost 4 bases and 4 bases respectively, with 21 bases between them. Germline values: CDR1 KGHSH, CDR2 LQKENI. The CDR3 is 17 residues long. The CDR3 DNA is TGTGCCAGCTCACACATGGACTCCGGGAGTAGGGCAGATACGCAGTATTTT. It specifies CASSHMDSGSRADTQYF.

V gene TRBV20-1 combines with J gene TRBJ1-5, with 9 bases aligning to TRBD1. The CDR3 extends over 16 amino acids. CDR1 is DFQATT, CDR2 SNEGSKA, per germline (reference sequence). V lost 3 bases and J lost 2; bases outside the gene matches: 8. CDR3 coding DNA: TGCAGTGCTAGTGGGGACAGGGTGTGGGGCAATCAGCCCCAGCATTTT. Translating gives CSASGDRVWGNQPQHF.

This chain links TRBV6-6 with TRBJ1-5; D possibly corresponds to TRBD1 (5 bases). Germline CDR1 MNHNY, CDR2 SVGAGI (reference sequence). This CDR3 is 14 amino acids long. Trimming pared 8 bases from V and 4 bases from J, leaving 15 bases between. CDR3 region: CASLGVGTNQPQHF. The CDR3 DNA sequence: TGTGCCAGCCTGGGGGTGGGAACTAATCAGCCCCAGCATTTT.

The gene calls are TRBV6-5 and TRBJ2-7, with 10 bases aligning to TRBD1. Germline lookup yields CDR1 MNHEY and CDR2 SVGAGI. With V trimmed by 5 bases and J by 4 bases, 5 bases remained unmatched. The CDR3 loop spans 14 amino acids. The CDR3 region is CASSMDRGMYEQYF. Here the CDR3 DNA reads TGTGCCAGCAGTATGGACAGGGGGATGTACGAGCAGTACTTC.

The V call is TRBV18, the J call TRBJ2-1, with 13 bases that match TRBD2. The J segment lost 6 bases and the V segment lost 1 base, leaving 3 bases of the junction unmatched. The CDR3 has 16 amino acids. Germline values: CDR1 KGHSH, CDR2 LQKENI. The CDR3 DNA is TGTGCCAGCTCACCACGGGGACTAGCGGGGTCCAATGAGCAGTTCTTC. The encoded protein is CASSPRGLAGSNEQFF.

This clone was seen a single time. V and J are TRBV3-1 (or the pseudogene TRBV3-2) and TRBJ1-2; D ambiguous. Looked up from germline, CDR1 is LGHDT and CDR2 is YNNKEL (reference sequence). The CDR3 has 15 residues. V lost 4 bases, J lost 4 bases, and 16 bases lay in between. CDR3 nucleotide sequence: TGTGCCAGCAGCCTCCACCGGAGAGTTTCCTATGGCTACACCTTC. It translates to CASSLHRRVSYGYTF.

The chain carries TRBV14 and TRBJ1-4, with D tentatively TRBD1 (6 bases). CDR1 SGHDN and CDR2 FVKESK come from the germline V gene. CDR3 length: 14 amino acids. Trimming removed 4 bases from V and 7 bases from J, with 13 bases in between. The CDR3 spells CASSPWGAGEKLFF. The CDR3 region has the DNA TGTGCCAGCAGCCCCTGGGGGGCCGGTGAAAAACTGTTTTTT.

V and J are TRBV11-3 and TRBJ2-1, with TRBD2 identical over 7 bases. This CDR3 contains 15 residues. J was trimmed by 6 bases and V by 1 base; bases with no gene match: 6. Germline lookup yields CDR1 SGHNT and CDR2 YENEEA. DNA of the CDR3: TGTGCCAGCAGCTTAGGAGGCGGGAGAAGCAATGAGCAGTTCTTC. Protein product: CASSLGGGRSNEQFF.

The genes are TRBV24-1 and TRBJ1-5; 11 positions match TRBD1. Germline assignment: CDR1 KGHDR and CDR2 SFDVKD. The CDR3 is made up of 18 amino acids. V dropped 9 bases and J dropped 3; count of bases not matched to a gene: 15. Here the CDR3 DNA reads TGTGCCACCGCCCCCGAGGACAGGGGGCCGATAGTCAATCAGCCCCAGCATTTT. It yields the protein CATAPEDRGPIVNQPQHF.

The V gene is TRBV3-1 (or the pseudogene TRBV3-2), the J gene TRBJ1-3, with 7 positions matching TRBD1. The J segment lost 0 bases and the V segment lost 5 bases, leaving 7 bases of the junction unmatched. In germline, CDR1 is LGHDT, CDR2 YNNKEL (reference sequence). This CDR3 is 16 amino acids long. This chain's CDR3 is CASSRGQRSSGNTIYF. DNA for the CDR3: TGTGCCAGCAGCAGGGGACAGAGGAGCTCTGGAAACACCATATATTTT.

This clone has a single count. V usage is TRBV2 and J usage is TRBJ2-1; D remains unclear. Germline values: CDR1 SNHLY, CDR2 FYNNEI. The CDR3 extends over 11 amino acids. Trimming took off 8 bases at V and 10 bases at J, with 12 bases between the two ends. The CDR3 reads CASHRLAEQFF. CDR3 DNA sequence: TGTGCCAGCCACCGACTGGCCGAGCAGTTCTTC.

The J gene is TRBJ2-1, the V gene TRBV20-1, with D tentatively TRBD2 (6 bases). The germline gives CDR1 DFQATT, CDR2 SNEGSKA (reference sequence). The CDR3 extends over 11 amino acids. Trimming removed 1 base from V and 10 bases from J, with 8 bases in between. The CDR3 reads CSARVGGEQFF. CDR3 nucleotides: TGCAGTGCTAGAGTGGGAGGCGAGCAGTTCTTC.

The chain has TRBV7-9 and TRBJ1-4; TRBD1 might be the D (5 bases). The CDR3 contains 15 residues. V dropped 5 bases and J dropped 5 bases, with 15 bases sitting between them. Germline V gene sequence: CDR1 SEHNR, CDR2 FQNEAQ (reference sequence). In nucleotides, the CDR3 is TGTGCCAGCAGCCCCGGATGGGGGGGGAATGAAAAACTGTTTTTT. Residues: CASSPGWGGNEKLFF.

The chain uses TRBV7-9 and TRBJ2-1; D is possibly TRBD2 (6 bases). Germline CDR1 reads SEHNR; CDR2 reads FQNEAQ (reference sequence). There are 16 residues in the CDR3. The germline V and J ends were trimmed by 4 bases and 5 bases, with 18 bases remaining between them. CDR3 coding DNA: TGTGCCAGCAGCTCCCGGGGTAGCGGAACACACAATGAGCAGTTCTTC. It translates to CASSSRGSGTHNEQFF.

The chain has TRBV9 and TRBJ1-2; no definite D call. CDR1 and CDR2 from the germline V gene are SGDLS and YYNGEE. CDR3 length: 13 amino acids. Trimming removed 0 bases from V and 5 bases from J, with 8 bases in between. CDR3 coding DNA: TGTGCCAGCAGCGTAGAACCGGATTATGGCTACACCTTC. Translated: CASSVEPDYGYTF.

The rearrangement uses TRBV5-1 and TRBJ1-1; D unclear. Germline lookup yields CDR1 SGHRS and CDR2 YFSETQ. Trimming stripped 0 bases from V and 11 bases from J, with 8 bases between. This CDR3 region has 11 residues. Here the CDR3 DNA reads TGCGCCAGCAGCTTGGGACCCAGGGCTTTCTTT. This codes for CASSLGPRAFF. Based on the CDR3 plus reference TRBV5-1 and TRBJ1-1, the full variable domain is KAGVTQTPRYLIKTRGQQVTLSCSPISGHRSVSWYQQTPGQGLQFLFEYFSETQRNKGNFPGRFSGRQFSNSRSEMNVSTLELGDSALYLCASSLGPRAFFGQGTRLTVV.

The chain combines TRBV18 with TRBJ1-5; tentative D call: TRBD1 (5 bases). CDR3 size: 13 residues. The germline V and J ends were trimmed by 2 bases and 3 bases, with 5 bases remaining between them. The germline gives CDR1 KGHSH, CDR2 LQKENI. Here the CDR3 DNA reads TGTGCCAGCTCACCAGGGGCCAATCAGCCCCAGCATTTT. Amino acid sequence: CASSPGANQPQHF. The full variable domain, rest sourced from reference TRBV18 and TRBJ1-5, is NAGVMQNPRHLVRRRGQEARLRCSPMKGHSHVYWYRQLPEEGLKFMVYLQKENIIDESGMPKERFSAEFPKEGPSILRIQQVVRGDSAAYFCASSPGANQPQHFGDGTRLSIL.

The rearrangement joins TRBV12-3 or TRBV12-4 to TRBJ1-1, with 11 bases fitting TRBD1. The CDR3 is 11 amino acids. The V segment lost 3 bases and the J segment 14 bases; nucleotides outside the gene matches: 2. The CDR3 protein is CASSFGTGGFF. CDR3 bases: TGTGCCAGCAGTTTTGGGACAGGGGGATTCTTT.

The genes are TRBV7-9 and TRBJ1-1, with D maybe TRBD1 (5 bases). Germline loops: CDR1 SEHNR, CDR2 FQNEAQ (reference sequence). CDR3 length equals 13 residues. With 10 bases removed from V and 2 bases from J, the gap between germline ends came to 14 bases. The CDR3 reads CATRGGSNTEAFF. CDR3 bases: TGTGCCACCCGGGGGGGAAGCAACACTGAAGCTTTCTTT.

In this sample, this clone turned up once. V is TRBV6-2 or TRBV6-3 and J is TRBJ2-7, with TRBD2 matching 9 bases. The V segment lost 0 bases and the J segment 1 base; nucleotides outside the gene matches: 1. The CDR3 has 15 residues. From germline, CDR1 is MNHEY and CDR2 SVGEGT. In nucleotides, the CDR3 is TGTGCCAGCAGTTACTCCCTAGCGGGATCCTACGAGCAGTACTTC. It yields the protein CASSYSLAGSYEQYF.

CDR3: CASSLGEGATEAFF. The CDR3 bases are TGTGCCAGCAGTCTTGGGGAGGGAGCCACTGAAGCTTTCTTT. The genes are TRBV28 and TRBJ1-1, with D hard to call. Trimming shortened V by 5 bases and J by 4 bases, and 14 bases separated the two germline ends. The CDR3 covers 14 residues. The V gene's germline CDR1 is MDHEN and CDR2 SYDVKM.

The genes are TRBV29-1 and TRBJ1-2; the D gene is possibly TRBD1 (6 bases). Deletions cut 6 bases from V and 6 bases from J, with 17 bases between. The CDR3 length is 13 residues. Germline CDR1 and CDR2: SQVTM and ANQGSEA. CDR3 coding DNA: TGCAGCGTCGTCGACACAGGGCAAAATGGCTACACCTTC. Amino acids: CSVVDTGQNGYTF.

The V gene is TRBV9, the J gene TRBJ1-2; no reliable D call. V lost 3 bases to trimming and J lost 7 bases, with 16 bases between them. Germline V gene data show CDR1 as SGDLS and CDR2 as YYNGEE. The CDR3 totals 14 residues. The CDR3 reads CASSAREGEGGYTF. In nucleotides, the CDR3 is TGTGCCAGCAGCGCCCGGGAGGGTGAAGGTGGCTACACCTTC.

The V call is TRBV2, the J call TRBJ2-4, with TRBD2 identical over 15 bases. Germline V gene sequence: CDR1 SNHLY, CDR2 FYNNEI. V shed 3 bases, J shed 8 bases, and the junction held 8 bases outside the gene matches. The CDR3 is 17 residues long. The CDR3 loop reads CASSEGTSGRILDIQYF. As DNA, the CDR3 is TGTGCCAGCAGTGAGGGGACTAGCGGGAGGATTTTGGACATTCAGTACTTC.

This clone was seen a single time. The chain has TRBV2 and TRBJ2-5; 8 bases match TRBD2. The CDR3 extends over 14 amino acids. Germline values: CDR1 SNHLY, CDR2 FYNNEI. V was pared by 4 bases and J by 5 bases, with 6 bases of the junction left unmatched. The CDR3: CASSGRSGSETQYF. CDR3 nucleotides: TGTGCCAGCAGTGGGAGGAGCGGGAGTGAGACCCAGTACTTC.

The V call is TRBV7-9, the J call TRBJ1-2; 7 bases are a match to TRBD1. Germline CDR1 is SEHNR and CDR2 is FQNEAQ (reference sequence). This CDR3 has 14 amino acids. The V gene end was trimmed by 6 bases and the J gene end by 7 bases; junction bases not matched to a gene: 11. The DNA of the CDR3 is TGTGCCAGCAGTCTTGACAGGGAAAGGTCTGGCTACACCTTC. Translation gives CASSLDRERSGYTF.